The present T cell receptor beta chain was sequenced within a study of blood T cell repertoires in COVID-19. Background on the study: The study drew acute and convalescent COVID-19 samples from the United States, Italy and Spain. T cells, B-cell-depleted T cells, or PBMCs provided the cDNA or gDNA that served as material.

The CDR3 extends over 16 amino acids. Trimming pared 0 bases from V and 4 bases from J, leaving 15 bases between. CDR1 is SNHLY, CDR2 FYNNEI, per germline. Authors' data handling: For nucleated cells, counts were estimated from reference gene primer amplification. Here immunoSEQ multiplex PCR was the method, and the copy in TCRdb shows in-frame clones only, minus some. V, J and clone size are taken as reported in that table, and D and trimming were inferred from the DNA itself. The profile shows fewer than 500,000 clones, around nine tenths of them singletons. The specimen sequenced was peripheral blood. The chain uses TRBV2 and TRBJ1-2, with a weak D call TRBD1 (5 bases). The TCR was taken from a woman aged 25 to 45 with acute or convalescent COVID-19. The CDR3 DNA reads as TGTGCCAGCAGTGAAGCTGGGGCGGGGCCTGCCTATGGCTACACCTTC. Its protein product is CASSEAGAGPAYGYTF.